Listed here are 20 T cell receptor beta chains from one sample, sequenced in a study of long-term antiretroviral therapy in people with HIV. Investigators performed immunoSEQ version v3.0 at survey level. Libraries were prepared by immunoSEQ multiplex PCR; TCRdb keeps only in-frame clonotypes and omits some of them. This sample has roughly 17,000 clones; approximately 96% occur once, and the top ten carry 1.4%. This material consisted of unsorted PBMCs, taken around 10 years after starting antiretroviral therapy. The source of these receptors is a man in his thirties or forties with HIV.

This chain connects TRBV7-8 to TRBJ1-5; D gene ambiguous. The CDR3 is 14 residues long. V gave up 4 bases and J gave up 2 bases, with 9 bases separating them. From germline, CDR1 is SGHVS and CDR2 FQNEAQ. The CDR3 DNA reads TGTGCCAGCAGCTCCGACGGAGGCAATCAGCCCCAGCATTTT. Protein sequence: CASSSDGGNQPQHF. Full variable domain (missing parts from reference TRBV7-8 and TRBJ1-5): GAGVSQSPRYKVAKRGQDVALRCDPISGHVSLFWYQQALGQGPEFLTYFQNEAQLDKSGLPSDRFFAERPEGSVSTLKIQRTQQEDSAVYLCASSSDGGNQPQHFGDGTRLSIL.

CDR3 bases: TGTGCCAGCAGCGGGACCACCGTCTACAATGAGCAGTTCTTC. It is translated as CASSGTTVYNEQFF. This chain uses TRBV5-8 with TRBJ2-1, with D possibly being TRBD1 or TRBD2 (5 bases each). The germline V gene has CDR1 SGHTS and CDR2 YDEGEE. The germline V and J ends were trimmed by 4 bases and 3 bases, with 11 bases remaining between them. There are 14 residues in the CDR3.

The J gene is TRBJ1-2, the V gene TRBV5-1, with D unclear. Between the trimmed V and J ends, which lost 4 bases and 2 bases, there was a span of 15 bases. This CDR3 is 15 amino acids long. Germline CDR1 is SGHRS and CDR2 is YFSETQ. The DNA of the CDR3 is TGCGCCAGCAGCCTTTTGGGCGCGGCCAACTATGGCTACACCTTC. This codes for CASSLLGAANYGYTF.

The J gene is TRBJ2-1, the V gene TRBV7-9, with D perhaps TRBD1 (5 bases). V dropped 1 base and J dropped 8 bases, with 18 bases sitting between them. Germline lookup yields CDR1 SEHNR and CDR2 FQNEAQ (reference sequence). This CDR3 spans 16 amino acids. The chain's CDR3 is CASSLEVSGWFDEQFF. The CDR3 DNA reads as TGTGCCAGCAGCTTAGAGGTTTCAGGGTGGTTCGATGAGCAGTTCTTC.

The chain joins TRBV27 to TRBJ1-1; D is unclear. In germline, CDR1 is MNHEY, CDR2 SMNVEV (reference sequence). V was shortened by 0 bases and J by 7 bases, with 18 bases between the two germline ends. The CDR3 runs to 16 residues. The CDR3 spells CASSLSLGQRSSEAFF. CDR3 nucleotide sequence: TGTGCCAGCAGTTTATCGCTAGGGCAAAGGTCGAGTGAAGCTTTCTTT.

This clone has only one observation. This chain joins TRBV15 and TRBJ2-3; TRBD2 matches 8 bases. The germline V gene encodes CDR1 LNHNV and CDR2 YYDKDF (reference sequence). This CDR3 has 16 residues. With 0 bases clipped from V and 3 bases from J, the junction kept 5 bases outside the gene matches. CDR3 bases: TGTGCCACCAGCAGAGAGGTTCCGGGGGGGACAGATACGCAGTATTTT. Its translation: CATSREVPGGTDTQYF.

The chain combines TRBV5-1 with TRBJ2-7; 9 bases fit TRBD1. Germline V gives CDR1 SGHRS, CDR2 YFSETQ. Trimming at V came to 3 bases and at J to 7 bases, leaving 11 bases not matched to a gene. The CDR3 totals 15 residues. In DNA, the CDR3 is TGCGCCAGCAGCTCGCTCGGGGGACAGGGTAGTGAGCAGTACGTC. It codes for CASSSLGGQGSEQYV.

The V and J genes are TRBV27 and TRBJ1-2; 9 bases fit TRBD1. CDR3 length equals 17 residues. V trimming: 0 bases; J trimming: 3 bases; junction bases outside the gene matches: 8. CDR1 is MNHEY and CDR2 is SMNVEV in the germline V gene (reference sequence). The CDR3 spells CASSLSARTGEDYGYTF. The DNA for the CDR3 is TGTGCCAGCAGTTTATCGGCAAGGACAGGGGAGGACTATGGCTACACCTTC.

This clone was picked up one time. The chain couples TRBV9 to TRBJ2-7, with unresolved D. This CDR3 comprises 11 residues. Trimming removed 3 bases from V and 10 bases from J, with 11 bases in between. CDR1 SGDLS and CDR2 YYNGEE come from the germline V gene. The CDR3 nucleotides read TGTGCCAGCAGCGCCTTCAGCCTACAGTACTTC. Translating it yields CASSAFSLQYF.

This rearrangement joins TRBV10-3 to TRBJ1-1; TRBD1 matches at 7 bases. Germline lookup yields CDR1 ENHRY and CDR2 SYGVKD. V gave up 0 bases and J gave up 5 bases; unmatched junction bases: 9. The CDR3 loop spans 16 amino acids. The CDR3 DNA reads as TGTGCCATCAGTGAGTCGGACAGGCAGGCTAGGACTGAAGCTTTCTTT. It codes for CAISESDRQARTEAFF.

The chain combines TRBV7-9 with TRBJ1-4, with D perhaps matching TRBD1 (5 bases). CDR3 length: 15 amino acids. The germline V gene has CDR1 SEHNR and CDR2 FQNEAQ (reference sequence). V was pared by 4 bases and J by 4 bases, with 13 bases between. The CDR3 nucleotides read TGTGCCAGCAGCTCGCAGGGAAATATTAATGAAAAACTGTTTTTT. Amino acids: CASSSQGNINEKLFF.

This rearrangement joins TRBV2 to TRBJ1-5; 7 bases agree with TRBD1. The germline CDR1 and CDR2 sequences are SNHLY and FYNNEI. Losses at the gene ends were 7 bases for V and 4 bases for J; bases not matched to a gene: 4. This CDR3 is 13 amino acids long. The CDR3 DNA follows: TGTGCCAGCAACCTACAGGGGAATCAGCCCCAGCATTTT. It yields the protein CASNLQGNQPQHF.

This chain joins TRBV9 and TRBJ2-5, with 7 bases matching TRBD2. This CDR3 spans 15 amino acids. Germline V gene lookup returns CDR1 SGDLS and CDR2 YYNGEE. Trimming took 2 bases from V and 2 from J; bases not matched to a gene: 6. The DNA of the CDR3 is TGTGCCAGCAGCGTTGGGACTAACCCTCAAGAGACCCAGTACTTC. This sequence encodes CASSVGTNPQETQYF. Full variable domain (remainder filled in from reference TRBV9 and TRBJ2-5): DSGVTQTPKHLITATGQRVTLRCSPRSGDLSVYWYQQSLDQGLQFLIQYYNGEERAKGNILERFSAQQFPDLHSELNLSSLELGDSALYFCASSVGTNPQETQYFGPGTRLLVL.

The chain combines TRBV27 with TRBJ2-2, with D perhaps being TRBD1 or TRBD2 (5 bases each). The germline CDR1 and CDR2 sequences are MNHEY and SMNVEV (reference sequence). This CDR3 has 14 amino acids. Trimming shortened V by 0 bases and J by 3 bases, and 5 bases separated the two germline ends. The CDR3 coding sequence is TGTGCCAGCAGTTTATCGGGACACACCGGGGAGCTGTTTTTT. It encodes CASSLSGHTGELFF.

Only one count was recorded for this clone. V gene TRBV9 combines with J gene TRBJ2-7, with unresolved D. In germline, CDR1 is SGDLS, CDR2 YYNGEE. V lost 0 bases and J lost 6, with 10 bases in between. CDR3 length: 13 amino acids. CDR3 in amino acids: CASSVEGWGEQYF. The CDR3 DNA reads as TGTGCCAGCAGCGTAGAGGGATGGGGCGAGCAGTACTTC.

The chain recombines TRBV4-2 with TRBJ2-1; D possibly uses TRBD1 or TRBD2 (6 bases each). V lost 2 bases and J 6 bases, leaving 11 bases between the germline ends. Germline-derived CDR1 and CDR2 are LGHNA and YNFKEQ. The CDR3 runs to 14 residues. For the CDR3, the DNA is TGTGCCAGCAGCCAAAGGGGGGTCACCAATGAGCAGTTCTTC. Encoded protein: CASSQRGVTNEQFF.

The chain joins TRBV7-2 to TRBJ2-1; 9 nucleotides match TRBD1. The CDR3 consists of 15 residues. V was clipped by 1 base and J by 4 bases; unmatched bases: 2. The germline V gene has CDR1 SGHTA and CDR2 FQGNSA. The CDR3 loop reads CASSLVGQGYNEQFF. CDR3 bases: TGTGCCAGCAGCTTAGTGGGACAGGGTTACAATGAGCAGTTCTTC. Filled out from reference TRBV7-2 and TRBJ2-1, the complete variable domain reads GAGVSQSPSNKVTEKGKDVELRCDPISGHTALYWYRQSLGQGLEFLIYFQGNSAPDKSGLPSDRFSAERTGGSVSTLTIQRTQQEDSAVYLCASSLVGQGYNEQFFGPGTRLTVL.

V is TRBV7-2 and J is TRBJ2-3, with D hard to call. Trimming took 4 bases from V and 7 from J, leaving 18 bases between them. The germline gives CDR1 SGHTA, CDR2 FQGNSA. CDR3 size: 15 residues. CDR3 nucleotides: TGTGCCAGCAGCTCCGGGCCAACTGGCACGTATACGCAGTATTTT. It yields the protein CASSSGPTGTYTQYF.

The sample holds a few counts of this clone. The chain carries TRBV6-5 and TRBJ1-2, with unresolved D. The CDR3 totals 16 residues. The V gene lost 0 bases and the J gene lost 0 bases, with 11 bases spanning the gap. From germline, CDR1 is MNHEY and CDR2 SVGAGI. CDR3 sequence (DNA): TGTGCCAGCAGTTACTCCCGCTCGATATCTAACTATGGCTACACCTTC. This gives the protein CASSYSRSISNYGYTF.

The chain employs TRBV30 and TRBJ2-5; possibly TRBD1 or TRBD2 for D (5 bases each). Germline loops: CDR1 GTSNPN, CDR2 SVGIG (reference sequence). This CDR3 spans 15 amino acids. Trimming removed 2 bases at V and 2 bases at J, with 15 bases between. In nucleotides, the CDR3 is TGTGCCTGGAGTATCCAACATGGGGGACAAGAGACCCAGTACTTC. Its protein is CAWSIQHGGQETQYF.